Listed below are T cell receptor beta chains from one sample, sequenced in a study of blood T cell repertoires in COVID-19. The repertoire was sequenced with immunoSEQ multiplex PCR; TCRdb's copy has only in-frame clones and lacks some. The data contain approximately 180,000 clones, 60% to 80% of them seen just once; the ten biggest clones take up 26%. Sequencing was carried out using peripheral blood. The receptors shown here come from a woman aged 70 to 79 with acute or convalescent COVID-19. Both conserved end residues are part of each CDR3. The D gene is left open where the match is weak. Clone sizes are given selectively: once, few, many, or a class where the clone is expanded.

d_call	v_call	j_call	clone_size	cdr3_aa	cdr3_nt
TRBD1	TRBV3-1/TRBV3-2	TRBJ1-1	NA	CASSQIPGQGAEAFF	TGTGCCAGCAGCCAGATTCCGGGACAGGGCGCTGAAGCTTTCTTT
TRBD2	TRBV18	TRBJ2-1	NA	CASSPPSGPAGGKEQFF	TGTGCCAGCTCACCACCTTCGGGGCCAGCGGGAGGCAAGGAGCAGTTCTTC
TRBD1	TRBV6-5	TRBJ1-5	once	CASSGGGNQPQHF	TGTGCCAGCTCAGGGGGCGGCAATCAGCCCCAGCATTTT
NA	TRBV15	TRBJ1-1	NA	CATSRDLTGEAFF	TGTGCCACCAGCAGAGATCTTACAGGTGAAGCTTTCTTT
TRBD2	TRBV6-5	TRBJ2-1	NA	CASRLAGGYGEQFF	TGTGCCAGCCGACTAGCGGGAGGGTACGGTGAGCAGTTCTTC
TRBD1	TRBV19	TRBJ2-2	NA	CASKGQGNTGELFF	TGTGCCAGTAAGGGACAGGGGAACACCGGGGAGCTGTTTTTT
TRBD1	TRBV29-1	TRBJ2-7	NA	CSVGDRNSYEQYF	TGCAGCGTCGGGGACAGGAATTCCTACGAGCAGTACTTC
NA	TRBV4-1	TRBJ1-6	few	CASSQEGALANSPLHF	TGCGCCAGCAGCCAAGAAGGGGCCCTTGCTAATTCACCCCTCCACTTT
TRBD2	TRBV10-2	TRBJ2-5	NA	CASAGAWGETQYF	TGCGCCAGCGCGGGAGCTTGGGGAGAGACCCAGTACTTC
NA	TRBV3-1/TRBV3-2	TRBJ1-4	NA	CASSQKRLTNEKLFF	TGTGCCAGCAGCCAAAAACGTTTAACAAATGAAAAACTGTTTTTT
NA	TRBV6-4	TRBJ1-1	few	CASSEVSGGNTEAFF	TGTGCCAGCAGTGAAGTAAGCGGCGGGAACACTGAAGCTTTCTTT
NA	TRBV4-1	TRBJ1-4	NA	CASSQDGTGMKNCFF	NA
NA	TRBV6-6	TRBJ1-5	NA	CASSYGGQQPQHF	TGTGCCAGCAGTTATGGAGGGCAGCAGCCCCAGCATTTT
NA	TRBV2	TRBJ1-1	NA	CASRMTGLNTEAFF	TGTGCCAGCAGGATGACAGGCCTGAACACTGAAGCTTTCTTT
NA	TRBV11-1	TRBJ2-3	few	CASSPPAGSAADTQYF	TGTGCCAGCAGCCCCCCAGCGGGCTCAGCGGCAGATACGCAGTATTTT
TRBD1	TRBV10-2	TRBJ1-4	once	CASSGMRQGNEKLFF	TGCGCCAGCAGTGGTATGAGACAGGGAAATGAAAAACTGTTTTTT
NA	TRBV4-2	TRBJ2-7	once	CASSQGVGEGGHAYF	TGTGCCAGCAGCCAAGGCGTCGGGGAGGGGGGCCACGCGTACTTC
NA	TRBV3-1/TRBV3-2	TRBJ1-3	NA	CASSQTDSTQGNTIYF	TGTGCCAGCAGCCAAACGGACTCCACCCAAGGGAACACCATATATTTT
NA	TRBV2	TRBJ2-1	NA	CASSGELVSTEFF	TGTGCCAGCAGTGGCGAGCTTGTTAGCACGGAGTTCTTC
TRBD2	TRBV10-1	TRBJ2-1	NA	CASSDRRGSFLNEQFF	TGCGCCAGCAGTGATCGTCGCGGGAGCTTCCTCAATGAGCAGTTCTTC
NA	TRBV5-4	TRBJ1-6	NA	CASSLDRMKNSPLHF	TGTGCCAGCAGCTTGGACAGGATGAAGAATTCACCCCTCCACTTT
NA	TRBV25-1	TRBJ1-4	NA	CASSARHATNEKLFF	TGTGCCAGCAGTGCCCGACATGCAACTAATGAAAAACTGTTTTTT
NA	TRBV30	TRBJ1-1	NA	CAWNLPNTEAFF	TGTGCCTGGAATCTCCCGAACACTGAAGCTTTCTTT
NA	TRBV6-6	TRBJ1-6	NA	CASGRGSNSPLHF	TGTGCCAGCGGAAGGGGCAGCAATTCACCCCTCCACTTT
NA	TRBV3-1/TRBV3-2	TRBJ2-2	NA	CASSPGYTGELFF	TGTGCCAGCAGCCCGGGGTACACCGGGGAGCTGTTTTTT
TRBD2	TRBV6-5	TRBJ2-7	NA	CATGTTDHYEQYF	TGTGCCACCGGGACTACCGATCACTACGAGCAGTACTTC
NA	TRBV10-2	TRBJ2-1	NA	CASRYLSGSGQFF	TGCGCCAGCAGATATTTAAGCGGTTCAGGCCAGTTCTTC
NA	TRBV7-2	TRBJ1-2	few	CASSLAAGLGYTF	TGTGCCAGCAGCTTAGCAGCAGGGCTCGGCTACACCTTC
NA	TRBV2	TRBJ2-3	NA	CASRTPTGGGTDTQYF	TGTGCCAGCAGGACGCCTACAGGGGGGGGTACAGATACGCAGTATTTT
TRBD2	TRBV19	TRBJ2-7	few	CASSNSGRTNEQYF	TGTGCCAGTAGTAATAGCGGGAGAACGAACGAGCAGTACTTC
NA	TRBV2	TRBJ2-7	few	CASSDAVSYEQYF	TGTGCCAGCAGTGACGCGGTTTCCTACGAGCAGTACTTC
TRBD1	TRBV6-6	TRBJ1-5	NA	CASSLTGGSNQPQHF	TGTGCCAGCAGTCTCACAGGGGGCAGCAATCAGCCCCAGCATTTT
NA	TRBV28	TRBJ2-2	NA	CASSALRQGPKDGELFF	TGTGCCAGCAGTGCCCTGCGGCAGGGGCCAAAGGACGGGGAGCTGTTTTTT
TRBD1	TRBV30	TRBJ1-5	NA	CAWSVQGVEPQHF	TGTGCCTGGAGTGTGCAGGGGGTCGAGCCCCAGCATTTT
NA	TRBV28	TRBJ1-3	NA	CASTTLGPGPAGGNTIYF	TGTGCCAGCACAACCTTGGGTCCAGGGCCCGCGGGAGGAAACACCATATATTTT
TRBD1	TRBV4-1	TRBJ1-4	once	CASSQGYRGSNEKLFF	TGCGCCAGCAGCCAGGGGTACAGGGGTTCTAATGAAAAACTGTTTTTT
TRBD1	TRBV5-1	TRBJ2-1	NA	CASSSRTGGPYNEQFF	TGCGCCAGCAGCTCCAGGACAGGCGGTCCCTACAATGAGCAGTTCTTC
NA	TRBV11-2	TRBJ2-3	NA	CASSLGTVTTDTQYF	TGTGCCAGCAGCTTAGGAACAGTTACCACAGATACGCAGTATTTT
TRBD1	TRBV7-3	TRBJ2-6	NA	CASSPSSGGLGSGANVLTF	TGTGCCAGCAGCCCCAGTTCAGGGGGCCTCGGGTCTGGGGCCAACGTCCTGACTTTC
TRBD1	TRBV19	TRBJ2-7	NA	CASSQAIGTGNEQYF	TGTGCCAGTTCCCAAGCCATTGGGACAGGTAACGAGCAGTACTTC
TRBD1	TRBV2	TRBJ1-1	NA	CASRASQTGVDTEAFF	TGTGCCAGCAGAGCATCCCAGACAGGGGTTGACACTGAAGCTTTCTTT
TRBD2	TRBV25-1	TRBJ2-1	NA	CASSAVAGHSYNEQFF	TGTGCCAGCAGTGCAGTAGCGGGACACTCCTACAATGAGCAGTTCTTC
NA	TRBV5-1	TRBJ2-1	NA	CASSLGQNEQFF	TGCGCCAGCAGCTTGGGACAGAATGAGCAGTTCTTC
TRBD2	TRBV29-1	TRBJ2-1	NA	CSVEGSGDTYNEQFF	TGCAGCGTTGAGGGTAGCGGGGATACCTACAATGAGCAGTTCTTC
NA	TRBV6-5	TRBJ1-6	NA	CASKRSRQPNSPLHF	TGTGCCAGCAAACGCTCGCGACAGCCTAATTCACCCCTCCACTTT
NA	TRBV7-3	TRBJ1-6	NA	CASSLDGYNSPLHF	TGTGCCAGCAGCCTAGACGGGTATAATTCACCCCTCCACTTT
NA	TRBV29-1	TRBJ2-1	NA	CSVGSTPRNEQFF	TGCAGCGTTGGAAGTACCCCCCGGAATGAGCAGTTCTTC
NA	TRBV2	TRBJ2-2	many	CASRRRDKTGGELFF	TGTGCCAGCAGGCGCCGGGACAAGACAGGCGGGGAGCTGTTTTTT
NA	TRBV6-4	TRBJ1-2	NA	CASSDGSYGYTF	TGTGCCAGCAGTGACGGCAGCTATGGCTACACCTTC